This passage covers 17 T cell receptor beta chains from one sample sequenced in a study of OX40 agonist ivuxolimab in advanced cancers. The table came from immunoSEQ multiplex PCR; TCRdb's copy has only in-frame clones and leaves some out. The sample shows around 140,000 clones, just over 90% of them seen only once. Sequences were derived from CD4+ or CD8+ T cells sorted from blood, sampled in a trial of the OX40 agonist ivuxolimab. These receptors came from an adult with an advanced solid tumor such as melanoma, head and neck, liver or kidney cancer.

This clone appeared a few times. The chain couples TRBV29-1 to TRBJ1-5; the D is unclear. The CDR3 loop spans 12 amino acids. CDR1 is SQVTM, CDR2 ANQGSEA, per germline. V lost 4 bases, J lost 7 bases, and 11 bases lay in between. The DNA for the CDR3 is TGCAGCGTTGGTGAACCGGGGCAGCCCCAGCATTTT. This translates into CSVGEPGQPQHF.

This chain connects TRBV7-6 to TRBJ2-7, with D uncertain. CDR1 and CDR2 from the germline V gene are SGHVS and FNYEAQ. V lost 3 bases, J lost 5 bases, and 8 bases lay in between. This CDR3 comprises 12 residues. Written as DNA, the CDR3 is TGTGCCAGCAGCTTGAACAGAGACGAGCAGTACTTC. It yields the protein CASSLNRDEQYF.

The chain combines TRBV4-1 with TRBJ2-1, with a weak D call TRBD2 (6 bases). Trimming took 5 bases from V and 8 from J, leaving 13 bases between them. Germline V gene lookup returns CDR1 MGHRA and CDR2 YSYEKL. The CDR3 length is 13 residues. The CDR3 sequence is CASSLEEGDEQFF. The CDR3 nucleotides are TGCGCCAGCAGCTTAGAGGAGGGCGATGAGCAGTTCTTC.

The chain recombines TRBV28 with TRBJ2-4; D call uncertain. The CDR3 length is 14 residues. Per germline, CDR1 MDHEN and CDR2 SYDVKM. The V end lost 3 bases, the J end lost 8 bases, and 14 bases lay between the germline ends. As DNA, the CDR3 is TGTGCCAGCAGTTTCCGGGTCAGCCGAGACATTCAGTACTTC. Its protein product is CASSFRVSRDIQYF.

This sequence joins TRBV6-5 and TRBJ2-2; D is tentatively TRBD1 or TRBD2 (5 bases each). The V gene's germline CDR1 is MNHEY and CDR2 SVGAGI. V dropped 0 bases and J dropped 5 bases, with 10 bases sitting between them. The CDR3 covers 15 residues. In DNA form, the CDR3 reads TGTGCCAGCAGTTACTCGGGACGCGCGACCGGGGAGCTGTTTTTT. The encoded protein is CASSYSGRATGELFF.

V and J are TRBV27 and TRBJ1-1, with 8 bases matching TRBD1. Germline values: CDR1 MNHEY, CDR2 SMNVEV (reference sequence). J lost 4 bases, V lost 6 bases, and 1 base had no gene match. This CDR3 is built from 12 residues. The CDR3 loop is CASSTGGTEAFF. The CDR3 nucleotides read TGTGCCAGCAGCACAGGGGGCACTGAAGCTTTCTTT.

V usage is TRBV6-4 and J usage is TRBJ1-3, with TRBD1 identical over 9 bases. Germline lookup yields CDR1 MRHNA and CDR2 SNTAGT. The CDR3 loop spans 16 amino acids. V gave up 6 bases and J gave up 7 bases; unmatched junction bases: 13. CDR3 DNA sequence: TGTGCCAGCAGGGGCCCTGGACAGGGGCCCCCCAACACCATATATTTT. Translated, it gives CASRGPGQGPPNTIYF.

This clone was counted once. The genes are TRBV25-1 and TRBJ1-1; 7 bases are a match to TRBD1. V shed 1 base, J shed 6 bases, and the junction held 14 bases outside the gene matches. The CDR3 runs 17 residues. CDR1 is MGHDK and CDR2 is SYGVNS in the germline V gene. The CDR3 spells CASSEFGGTNRGPEAFF. Written as DNA, the CDR3 is TGTGCCAGCAGTGAATTTGGTGGGACGAACAGGGGCCCTGAAGCTTTCTTT.

The gene calls are TRBV28 and TRBJ1-1; D is unresolved. The V gene lost 1 base and the J gene lost 5 bases, with 2 bases spanning the gap. The CDR3 runs 11 residues. CDR1 is MDHEN, CDR2 SYDVKM, per germline. CDR3 DNA: TGTGCCAGCAGTTTATTGACTGAAGCTTTCTTT. Translated, it gives CASSLLTEAFF.

CDR3 DNA: TGTGCCAGCAGTTATGGCAACCCGGGACAGGGGAACGAGCAGTACTTC. Translation: CASSYGNPGQGNEQYF. The gene calls are TRBV5-4 and TRBJ2-7; 10 bases agree with TRBD1. The length of the CDR3 is 16 residues. The V gene's germline CDR1 is SGHNT and CDR2 YYREEE (reference sequence). With 5 bases clipped from V and 5 bases from J, the junction kept 13 bases outside the gene matches.

V usage is TRBV19 and J usage is TRBJ1-3; 9 nucleotides line up with TRBD1. The trim removed 4 bases at V and 5 bases at J, leaving 9 bases unmatched. The CDR3 sequence is 16 residues long. Per germline, CDR1 LNHDA and CDR2 SQIVND (reference sequence). DNA of the CDR3: TGTGCCAGTAGTAACCCTGGGACAGGGTCTAGAAACACCATATATTTT. As protein: CASSNPGTGSRNTIYF.

This chain uses TRBV2 with TRBJ1-1; TRBD1 aligns across 8 bases. Per the germline V gene, CDR1 is SNHLY and CDR2 is FYNNEI. V gave up 3 bases and J gave up 11 bases; unmatched junction bases: 14. The CDR3 is 15 amino acids. The CDR3 DNA reads as TGTGCCAGCAGTGATAAGCAGGGGGCGCAAGTGAGGGCTTTCTTT. Translation: CASSDKQGAQVRAFF.

V is TRBV15 and J is TRBJ1-5; TRBD1 might be the D (5 bases). Germline V gene lookup returns CDR1 LNHNV and CDR2 YYDKDF (reference sequence). Trimming pared 1 base from V and 3 bases from J, leaving 13 bases between. The CDR3 loop spans 16 amino acids. The CDR3 region has the DNA TGTGCCACCAGCAGAGCCAGGGAGGGTATCAATCAGCCCCAGCATTTT. Amino acids: CATSRAREGINQPQHF.

The V call is TRBV5-4, the J call TRBJ2-5; maybe TRBD2 (6 bases). With 4 bases removed from V and 5 bases from J, the gap between germline ends came to 15 bases. The CDR3 has 14 residues. Germline CDR1 is SGHNT and CDR2 is YYREEE (reference sequence). The CDR3 DNA reads as TGTGCCAGCAGCACAAGACTAGTCCCCGAGACCCAGTACTTC. Translated: CASSTRLVPETQYF.

This chain connects TRBV15 to TRBJ1-1; D may be TRBD1 (6 bases). Germline V gene lookup returns CDR1 LNHNV and CDR2 YYDKDF (reference sequence). The CDR3 is 15 amino acids. The V gene lost 0 bases and the J gene lost 10 bases, with 18 bases spanning the gap. CDR3 residues: CATSRDRGGPRGAFF. In DNA form, the CDR3 reads TGTGCCACCAGCAGAGATCGAGGGGGACCTAGAGGAGCTTTCTTT.

The J gene is TRBJ2-5, the V gene TRBV7-2; D may be TRBD1 (5 bases). The CDR3 runs 13 residues. The germline V gene encodes CDR1 SGHTA and CDR2 FQGNSA. V was clipped by 10 bases and J by 5 bases, with 17 bases between them. CDR3 DNA sequence: TGTGCCACTGCCCCAGGGTCCCCCGAGACCCAGTACTTC. Translated: CATAPGSPETQYF.

The sample holds one count of this clone. J is TRBJ1-5 and V is TRBV28; 8 bases align to TRBD1. Germline trimming cut 2 bases from V and 3 bases from J; bases unmatched to any gene: 9. The germline gives CDR1 MDHEN, CDR2 SYDVKM. CDR3 length equals 17 residues. CDR3 loop: CASSLQRQGPLNQPQHF. The CDR3 coding sequence is TGTGCCAGCAGTTTACAGCGACAGGGGCCCCTCAATCAGCCCCAGCATTTT.